The following is a TCR beta chain sequence with its context. Its antigen is still unknown. These data originate in a study of T cell responses to AZD1222 COVID-19 vaccine. The study, taken as a whole, reports: Two AZD1222 administrations were followed by greater Spike-specific TCR breadth and depth. No repertoire was sampled before or during the peak T cell response, only after it. The donor group comprised mostly white British people and more females; the analysis possibly underestimated clonal diversity. Seropositivity was recorded at baseline in only a handful of AZD1222 recipients.

The assay was immunoSEQ multiplex PCR, and TCRdb's table has in-frame clones only and misses some. Among roughly 120,000 clones, 88% were seen once, and the ten largest hold around 5%. The input for sequencing was peripheral blood, taken on day 0 of AZD1222 vaccination. The clonotype was recovered from an adult in good health.

The CDR3 region is CASSSPGQAQETQYF. CDR3 in DNA: TGTGCCAGCAGCTCGCCCGGACAGGCACAAGAGACCCAGTACTTC. This sequence joins TRBV5-4 and TRBJ2-5; TRBD1 agrees at 7 bases. The CDR3 runs to 15 residues. After removal of 3 bases from V and 2 bases from J, the junction contained 7 bases not matched to a gene. Germline V lookup: CDR1 SGHNT, CDR2 YYREEE (reference sequence).